This paragraph covers one TCR beta chain sequence. What it recognizes is unknown. The CDR3 length is 15 residues. Germline V gene lookup returns CDR1 SNHLY and CDR2 FYNNEI. Deletions cut 7 bases from V and 0 bases from J, with 10 bases between. The data are from a study of shared clonotypes between healthy human individuals. Background on the study: For every donor, three CD4 naive, three CD4 memory, two CD8 naive and one CD8 memory plates were used. Points from the study as a whole: Rarefaction showed that sequencing of sorted subsets was incomplete (despite large depth).

Each subset's genomic DNA was shared equally among a number of immunoSEQ plates. Clones were sequenced by immunoSEQ multiplex PCR, and TCRdb holds only the in-frame ones, with some missing. In the table there are about 1.4 million clones, over 95% of which are singletons. Sequencing used naive CD4+ T cells sorted from blood. Subset denoted: CD45RA+ positively selected. V is TRBV2 and J is TRBJ2-6; D might be TRBD2 (5 bases). The TCR sequence derives from a man aged 25-40 years in good health. The CDR3 DNA sequence: TGTGCCAGCACCAAGGACTTCTCTGGGGCCAACGTCCTGACTTTC. Translating gives CASTKDFSGANVLTF.